The 25 T cell receptor beta chains reported below all come from one sample, sequenced in a study of blood T cells in healthy people across ages. Primed by a sample-barcoded 5' primer and a J-beta primer mix, a second PCR proceeded for roughly 6 to 12 cycles. TCRdb fed the 5' RACE reads into MiXCR, producing one record per CDR3 protein. The table has fewer than 1.5 million distinct CDR3 sequences, 42% seen once. Sequences were obtained from blood. The receptors originated from a woman between 18 and 29 years old in good health.

The gene calls are TRBV3-1 and TRBJ2-5; TRBD1 matches at 8 bases. V shed 2 bases, J shed 4 bases, and the junction held 3 bases outside the gene matches. Germline assignment: CDR1 LGHDT and CDR2 YNNKEL (reference sequence). The CDR3 totals 14 residues. DNA of the CDR3: TGTGCCAGCAGCCAAATTGGACAGGGAGAGACCCAGTACTTC. Encoded protein: CASSQIGQGETQYF.

The V call is TRBV7-6, the J call TRBJ2-3; 11 nucleotides align to TRBD2. The length of the CDR3 is 16 residues. Germline values: CDR1 SGHVS, CDR2 FNYEAQ. J gave up 3 bases and V 5 bases, and 7 bases lay outside the gene matches. The CDR3 coding sequence is TGTGCCAGCAGCATAACTAGCGGGAGTGGGACAGATACGCAGTATTTT. It encodes CASSITSGSGTDTQYF.

The CDR3 region is CASRLGPVGEQYF. The CDR3 nucleotides read TGTGCCAGCAGGCTGGGACCAGTGGGAGAGCAGTACTTC. This chain connects TRBV4-2 to TRBJ2-7; the D gene could be TRBD1 or TRBD2 (5 bases each). In germline, CDR1 is LGHNA, CDR2 YNFKEQ. The CDR3 sequence is 13 residues long. With 6 bases removed from V and 7 bases from J, the gap between germline ends came to 16 bases.

The chain couples TRBV29-1 to TRBJ1-5, with 8 bases fitting TRBD1. This CDR3 has 12 residues. V shed 6 bases and J 5 bases; nucleotides not matched to a gene: 3. Germline assignment: CDR1 SQVTM and CDR2 ANQGSEA. In nucleotides, the CDR3 is TGCAGCGTGGGACAGGATTATCAGCCCCAGCATTTT. As protein: CSVGQDYQPQHF.

The genes are TRBV11-2 and TRBJ1-1; no clear D. Trimming pared 3 bases from V and 1 base from J, leaving 9 bases between. CDR3 length: 14 residues. The germline CDR1 and CDR2 sequences are SGHAT and FQNNGV. The CDR3 is CASSLGMGNTEAFF. CDR3 in DNA: TGTGCCAGCAGCTTGGGGATGGGGAACACTGAAGCTTTCTTT.

This chain connects TRBV6-5 to TRBJ1-2, with a tentative D call TRBD1 (6 bases). CDR1 MNHEY and CDR2 SVGAGI come from the germline V gene. The CDR3 totals 15 residues. With 6 bases removed from V and 8 bases from J, the gap between germline ends came to 22 bases. The CDR3 DNA reads as TGTGCCAGCAGCCCAATAATCCGGGACATAAGGGGCTACACCTTC. This codes for CASSPIIRDIRGYTF.

This clonotype was detected only a few times. The chain employs TRBV27 and TRBJ1-2, with D unclear. The germline CDR1 and CDR2 sequences are MNHEY and SMNVEV (reference sequence). The V gene lost 5 bases and the J gene lost 4 bases, with 14 bases spanning the gap. The CDR3 spans 14 residues. The DNA for the CDR3 is TGTGCCAGCAGTCCTCGATCGACACCCTATGGCTACACCTTC. Translation: CASSPRSTPYGYTF.

The CDR3 DNA reads as TGTGCCTGGAGTAGGAGCGGGAGGCCAGATACGCAGTATTTT. Its translation: CAWSRSGRPDTQYF. The V and J genes are TRBV30 and TRBJ2-3; 9 nucleotides align to TRBD2. J lost 4 bases, V lost 2 bases, and 4 bases had no gene match. Germline V CDR1 and CDR2: GTSNPN, SVGIG (reference sequence). CDR3 length: 14 residues.

The rearrangement uses TRBV15 and TRBJ1-5; D not certain. Trimming took off 0 bases at V and 5 bases at J, with 11 bases between the two ends. Germline V lookup: CDR1 LNHNV, CDR2 YYDKDF (reference sequence). The CDR3 spans 15 residues. In nucleotides, the CDR3 is TGTGCCACCAGCAGAGAATGGCAGAATGATCAGCCCCAGCATTTT. Its translation: CATSREWQNDQPQHF.

This clonotype was counted a few times. The chain joins TRBV7-2 to TRBJ2-3; 10 positions match TRBD2. From germline, CDR1 is SGHTA and CDR2 FQGNSA. The CDR3 length is 17 residues. V lost 5 bases, J lost 2 bases, and 10 bases stayed unmatched. The chain's CDR3 is CASSRGPLAGATDTQYF. CDR3 nucleotides: TGTGCCAGCAGCAGAGGCCCCCTAGCGGGGGCCACAGATACGCAGTATTTT.

At least ten counts were recorded for this clonotype. The chain is built from TRBV29-1 and TRBJ2-1, with 8 bases fitting TRBD2. The CDR3 length is 14 residues. Germline V CDR1 and CDR2: SQVTM, ANQGSEA. With V trimmed by 0 bases and J by 9 bases, 7 bases remained unmatched. The CDR3 sequence: CSVEDRGLVGEQFF. The CDR3 coding sequence is TGCAGCGTTGAAGATCGGGGACTAGTCGGTGAGCAGTTCTTC.

The chain couples TRBV27 to TRBJ2-4; 9 nucleotides match TRBD1. Trimming took 6 bases from V and 3 from J; bases not matched to a gene: 6. CDR3 length: 15 amino acids. Germline V lookup: CDR1 MNHEY, CDR2 SMNVEV (reference sequence). The DNA for the CDR3 is TGTGCCAGCAGCCGGCCGACAGGGGGCAAAAACATTCAGTACTTC. Translation gives CASSRPTGGKNIQYF.

This clonotype has just a few counts. The chain recombines TRBV3-1 with TRBJ2-7; D may be TRBD2 (6 bases). The germline V gene has CDR1 LGHDT and CDR2 YNNKEL (reference sequence). V was pared by 0 bases and J by 1 base, with 13 bases between. The CDR3 contains 16 residues. The CDR3 reads CASSQDLPSASYEQYF. The CDR3 nucleotides are TGTGCCAGCAGCCAAGATTTGCCTAGCGCATCCTACGAGCAGTACTTC.

The chain uses TRBV7-2 and TRBJ2-7; 9 bases align to TRBD2. Unmatched junction bases numbered 6, after V lost 0 bases and J lost 0 bases. Germline V CDR1 and CDR2: SGHTA, FQGNSA. CDR3 length: 17 residues. Here the CDR3 reads CASSLAPSGESSYEQYF. Written as DNA, the CDR3 is TGTGCCAGCAGCTTAGCTCCTAGCGGGGAGAGCTCCTACGAGCAGTACTTC. The full variable domain, rest sourced from reference TRBV7-2 and TRBJ2-7, is GAGVSQSPSNKVTEKGKDVELRCDPISGHTALYWYRQSLGQGLEFLIYFQGNSAPDKSGLPSDRFSAERTGGSVSTLTIQRTQQEDSAVYLCASSLAPSGESSYEQYFGPGTRLTVT.

The chain carries TRBV14 and TRBJ2-1; 8 bases map to TRBD1. The CDR3 spans 17 residues. V was clipped by 4 bases and J by 0 bases; unmatched bases: 8. From germline, CDR1 is SGHDN and CDR2 FVKESK. The CDR3: CASSPTGGLSSYNEQFF. The CDR3 nucleotides read TGTGCCAGCAGCCCCACAGGGGGGCTTAGCTCCTACAATGAGCAGTTCTTC.

This clonotype was recorded a few times. V usage is TRBV20-1 and J usage is TRBJ1-2; D call uncertain. The CDR3 totals 13 residues. Deletions cut 6 bases from V and 0 bases from J, with 11 bases between. CDR1 and CDR2 from the germline V gene are DFQATT and SNEGSKA (reference sequence). The CDR3 nucleotides read TGCAGTGCGACCCTTGGGCCTAACTATGGCTACACCTTC. It specifies CSATLGPNYGYTF.

This clonotype was detected a few times. This sequence joins TRBV20-1 and TRBJ2-7; possible D gene TRBD2, 6 bases. V shed 7 bases and J shed 3 bases, with 22 bases lying between them. The CDR3 has 15 residues. Germline V gene sequence: CDR1 DFQATT, CDR2 SNEGSKA (reference sequence). The CDR3 loop reads CSVLSPAGTHYEQYF. The CDR3 nucleotides read TGCAGTGTCTTGTCCCCCGCGGGAACCCACTACGAGCAGTACTTC.

This clonotype has more than one count but fewer than ten. V is TRBV7-9 and J is TRBJ1-1; D is undetermined. Germline CDR1 SEHNR, CDR2 FQNEAQ (reference sequence). The CDR3 is 16 residues long. Trimming pared 11 bases from V and 3 bases from J, leaving 25 bases between. Here the CDR3 reads CAGRLAGEGTHTEAFF. The CDR3 DNA sequence: TGTGCCGGGCGTCTCGCCGGGGAGGGAACTCACACTGAAGCTTTCTTT. Full variable domain (outside the CDR3, taken from reference TRBV7-9 and TRBJ1-1): DTGVSQNPRHKITKRGQNVTFRCDPISEHNRLYWYRQTLGQGPEFLTYFQNEAQLEKSRLLSDRFSAERPKGSFSTLEIQRTEQGDSAMYLCAGRLAGEGTHTEAFFGQGTRLTVV.

The genes are TRBV20-1 and TRBJ2-1, with 7 nucleotides matching TRBD2. CDR3 size: 13 residues. With V trimmed by 6 bases and J by 10 bases, 12 bases remained unmatched. The V gene's germline CDR1 is DFQATT and CDR2 SNEGSKA (reference sequence). The CDR3 DNA reads TGCAGTGCCCCCGATACTAGCGAAGGAGAGCAGTTCTTC. Its translation: CSAPDTSEGEQFF.

There are a few counts of this clonotype. The V call is TRBV20-1, the J call TRBJ2-4; 7 bases fit TRBD1. The CDR3 consists of 16 residues. From germline, CDR1 is DFQATT and CDR2 SNEGSKA (reference sequence). With 3 bases clipped from V and 1 base from J, the junction kept 9 bases outside the gene matches. CDR3 loop: CSASRQGDLAKNIQYF. The CDR3 bases are TGCAGTGCTAGTAGACAGGGAGATTTGGCCAAAAACATTCAGTACTTC.

V is TRBV14 and J is TRBJ2-7, with D possibly TRBD2 on 5 matching bases. Trimming removed 4 bases at V and 3 bases at J, with 13 bases between. The CDR3 has 14 residues. Germline CDR1 is SGHDN and CDR2 is FVKESK. The CDR3 is CASSPPGRVYEQYF. Here the CDR3 DNA reads TGTGCCAGCAGCCCCCCGGGAAGGGTCTACGAGCAGTACTTC.

In its sample, this clonotype was seen a few times. V gene TRBV7-9 combines with J gene TRBJ2-1; D remains unclear. V lost 0 bases and J lost 9, with 18 bases in between. The germline V gene has CDR1 SEHNR and CDR2 FQNEAQ (reference sequence). CDR3 size: 16 residues. The CDR3 is CASSLALGPNSGEQFF. The CDR3 nucleotides are TGTGCCAGCAGCTTAGCGCTTGGACCCAATTCGGGTGAGCAGTTCTTC.

The rearrangement uses TRBV28 and TRBJ2-3; 12 bases map to TRBD2. From germline, CDR1 is MDHEN and CDR2 SYDVKM. CDR3 length: 18 amino acids. V lost 4 bases and J lost 1; bases outside the gene matches: 9. CDR3 in DNA: TGTGCCAGCAGTTCCACCGCTAGCGGGGGGGCTGGCACAGATACGCAGTATTTT. Translated: CASSSTASGGAGTDTQYF.

This clonotype appeared a few times. The chain joins TRBV5-6 to TRBJ2-1; D remains ambiguous. The V gene's germline CDR1 is SGHDT and CDR2 YYEEEE. With 1 base removed from V and 2 bases from J, the gap between germline ends came to 16 bases. The CDR3 sequence is 17 residues long. The DNA for the CDR3 is TGTGCCAGCAGCTTGAATCCGGGTATAAGGACCTACAATGAGCAGTTCTTC. This gives the protein CASSLNPGIRTYNEQFF.

J is TRBJ2-7 and V is TRBV19; 10 bases fit TRBD1. The DNA end lines up better with TRBJ2-4; the J call may be wrong. The CDR3 sequence is 15 residues long. CDR1 is LNHDA, CDR2 SQIVND, per germline (reference sequence). The CDR3 region has the DNA TGTGCCAGTAGTACCACCTGGGACAGGGGTGACATTCAGTACTTC. Protein sequence: CASSTTWDRGDIQYF.